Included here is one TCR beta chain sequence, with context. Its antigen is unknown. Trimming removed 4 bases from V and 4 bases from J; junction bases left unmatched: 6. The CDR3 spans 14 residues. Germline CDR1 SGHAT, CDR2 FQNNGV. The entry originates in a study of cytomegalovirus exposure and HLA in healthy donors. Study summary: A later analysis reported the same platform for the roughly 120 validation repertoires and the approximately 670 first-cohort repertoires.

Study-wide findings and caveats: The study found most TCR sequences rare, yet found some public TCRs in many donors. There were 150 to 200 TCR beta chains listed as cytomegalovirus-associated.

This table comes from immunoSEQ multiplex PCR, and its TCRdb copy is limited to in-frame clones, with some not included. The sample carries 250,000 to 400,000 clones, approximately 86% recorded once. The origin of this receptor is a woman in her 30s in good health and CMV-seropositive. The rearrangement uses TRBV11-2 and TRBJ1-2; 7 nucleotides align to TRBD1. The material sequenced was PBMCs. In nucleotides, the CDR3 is TGTGCCAGCAGCTCAACAGGGGCGGGCTATGGCTACACCTTC. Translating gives CASSSTGAGYGYTF.